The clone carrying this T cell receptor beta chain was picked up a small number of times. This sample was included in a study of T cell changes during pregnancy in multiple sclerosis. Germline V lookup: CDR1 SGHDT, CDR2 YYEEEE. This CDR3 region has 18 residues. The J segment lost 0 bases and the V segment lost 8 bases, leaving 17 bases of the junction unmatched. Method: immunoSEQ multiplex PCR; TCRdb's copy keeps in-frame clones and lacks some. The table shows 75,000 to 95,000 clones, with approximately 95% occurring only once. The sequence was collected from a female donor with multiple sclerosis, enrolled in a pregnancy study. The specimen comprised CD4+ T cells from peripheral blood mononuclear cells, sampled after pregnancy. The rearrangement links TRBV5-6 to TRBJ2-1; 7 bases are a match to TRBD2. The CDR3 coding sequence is TGTGCCAGTCTCACACGACAGCGGCGGGAGAGCTCCTACAATGAGCAGTTCTTC. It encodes CASLTRQRRESSYNEQFF.